The clone carrying this T cell receptor beta chain has a count of ten or more. CDR3 length: 13 residues. Germline values: CDR1 MNHEY, CDR2 SMNVEV (reference sequence). J was trimmed by 7 bases and V by 5 bases; bases with no gene match: 5. The record originates from a study of neurological immune-mediated disorders. Over 170 million TCR-beta sequences from 15-18 subjects came out of each sequencing run. TCRdb independently ran MiXCR on the 5' RACE reads; one entry per CDR3 protein. The sample records over 11,000 distinct CDR3 sequences, around 9.3% being singletons. This sequence was found in a woman aged 40-49 years in good health. The rearrangement links TRBV27 to TRBJ2-1; 7 bases fit TRBD1. The sample taken for sequencing was PBMCs. The CDR3 sequence is CASSRQGRNEQFF. Written as DNA, the CDR3 is TGTGCCAGCAGTCGACAGGGCCGAAATGAGCAGTTCTTC.